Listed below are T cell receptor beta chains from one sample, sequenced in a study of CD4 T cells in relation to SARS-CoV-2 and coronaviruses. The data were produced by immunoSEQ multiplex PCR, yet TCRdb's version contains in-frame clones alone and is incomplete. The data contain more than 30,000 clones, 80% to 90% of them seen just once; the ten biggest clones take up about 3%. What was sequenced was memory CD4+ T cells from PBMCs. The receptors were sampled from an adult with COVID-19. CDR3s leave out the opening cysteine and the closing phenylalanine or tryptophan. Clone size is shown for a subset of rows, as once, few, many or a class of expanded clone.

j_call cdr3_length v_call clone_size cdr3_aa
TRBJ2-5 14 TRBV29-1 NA SVYSGLAGKQETQY
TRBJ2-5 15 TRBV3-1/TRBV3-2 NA ASSQDLLAGSIETQY
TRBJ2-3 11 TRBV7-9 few ASSLAEGLADV
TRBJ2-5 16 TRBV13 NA ASSSFRGSGGLGETQY
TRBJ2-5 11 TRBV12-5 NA ASGSSGREGQY
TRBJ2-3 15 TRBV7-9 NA ASSRTTSDRLADTQY
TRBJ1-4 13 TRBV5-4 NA ASSLDRGQAEKLF
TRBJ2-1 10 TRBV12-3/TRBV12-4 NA ASSILASEQF
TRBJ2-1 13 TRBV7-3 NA ASSVTSGNYNEQF
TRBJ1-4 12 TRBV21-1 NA ASSNPDRNEKLF
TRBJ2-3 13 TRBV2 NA ARGTSGISADTQY
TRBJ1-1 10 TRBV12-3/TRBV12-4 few ASSWANTEAF
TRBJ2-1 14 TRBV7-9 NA ASSRTRPGDTNEQF
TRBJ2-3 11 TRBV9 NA ASSVALLDTQY
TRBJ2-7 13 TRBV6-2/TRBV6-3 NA ASSGLAERSYEQY
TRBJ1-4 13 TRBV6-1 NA ASSESRPTNEKLF
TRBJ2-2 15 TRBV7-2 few ASRHGRRGANTGELF
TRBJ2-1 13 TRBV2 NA ASSAAVEQGNEQF
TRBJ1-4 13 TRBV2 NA ASSEWGQPYEKLF
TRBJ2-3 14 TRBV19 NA ASSKGLLAGTDTQY
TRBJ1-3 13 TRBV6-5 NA ASSYSRPTKHTIY
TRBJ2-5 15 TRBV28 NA ASSTTLTRDRAETQY
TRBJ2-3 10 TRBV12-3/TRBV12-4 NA ASSLDTDTQY
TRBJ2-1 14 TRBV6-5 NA ASSYASGGRGNEQF
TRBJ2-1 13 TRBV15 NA ATSRGTGGYNEQF
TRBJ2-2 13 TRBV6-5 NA ASSRTGGPTGELF
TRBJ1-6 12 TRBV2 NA ASSSGQGGSPLH
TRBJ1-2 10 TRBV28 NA ASTSRGEGYT
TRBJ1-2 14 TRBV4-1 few ASSPGAAQRDYGYT
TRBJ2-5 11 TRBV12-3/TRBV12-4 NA ASTPGFQETQY
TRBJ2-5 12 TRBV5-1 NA ASSTGLTQETQY
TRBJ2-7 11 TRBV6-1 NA ASSEPGPYEQY
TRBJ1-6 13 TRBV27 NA ASSRTGVINSPLH
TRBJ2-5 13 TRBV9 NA ASSVGVSRQETQY
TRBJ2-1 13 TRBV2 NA ASSVIRGGRSEQF
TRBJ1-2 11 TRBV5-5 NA ASSPGTEYGYT
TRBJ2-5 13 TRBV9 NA ASSVSPRVEETQY
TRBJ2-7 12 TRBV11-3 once ASSQGGGAYEQY
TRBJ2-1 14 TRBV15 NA ATSRGGLASGNEQF
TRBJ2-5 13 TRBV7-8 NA ASSSGLAGGETQY